This T cell receptor (beta chain) was profiled in a study of blood T cell repertoires in COVID-19. Overall study context: T cells, B-cell-depleted T cells, or PBMCs supplied cDNA or gDNA.

V shed 3 bases and J shed 5 bases, with 13 bases lying between them. CDR1 LNHDA and CDR2 SQIVND come from the germline V gene (reference sequence). The CDR3 runs 14 residues. This table comes from immunoSEQ multiplex PCR, and its TCRdb copy is limited to in-frame clones, with some not included. Of 250,000 to 300,000 clones in the sample, under 90% were seen once. This rearrangement joins TRBV19 to TRBJ1-1; D is possibly TRBD1 (5 bases). The sequence was collected from a woman aged 55-75 years with active or convalescent COVID-19. What was sequenced was peripheral blood. This CDR3 is CASSIVGGGTEAFF. The CDR3 DNA follows: TGTGCCAGTAGTATTGTCGGGGGAGGAACTGAAGCTTTCTTT.